This T cell receptor (beta chain) emerged from a study of blood T cell repertoires in COVID-19. Looking at the study overall: Acute and convalescent COVID-19 specimens originated in the United States, Italy and Spain.

Repertoires were generated with immunoSEQ multiplex PCR, while TCRdb's copy carries only in-frame clones and drops some. In the table there are roughly 95,000 clones, 70% to 90% of which are singletons. V was clipped by 1 base and J by 1 base, with 4 bases between them. Germline loops: CDR1 SGHTA, CDR2 FQGNSA. This CDR3 spans 13 amino acids. The sample was peripheral blood. The receptor was isolated from a man in his 60s with acute or convalescent COVID-19. The gene calls are TRBV7-2 and TRBJ1-1; D remains ambiguous. The CDR3 DNA follows: TGTGCCAGCAGCTTAGACAGGAACACTGAAGCTTTCTTT. This encodes CASSLDRNTEAFF.